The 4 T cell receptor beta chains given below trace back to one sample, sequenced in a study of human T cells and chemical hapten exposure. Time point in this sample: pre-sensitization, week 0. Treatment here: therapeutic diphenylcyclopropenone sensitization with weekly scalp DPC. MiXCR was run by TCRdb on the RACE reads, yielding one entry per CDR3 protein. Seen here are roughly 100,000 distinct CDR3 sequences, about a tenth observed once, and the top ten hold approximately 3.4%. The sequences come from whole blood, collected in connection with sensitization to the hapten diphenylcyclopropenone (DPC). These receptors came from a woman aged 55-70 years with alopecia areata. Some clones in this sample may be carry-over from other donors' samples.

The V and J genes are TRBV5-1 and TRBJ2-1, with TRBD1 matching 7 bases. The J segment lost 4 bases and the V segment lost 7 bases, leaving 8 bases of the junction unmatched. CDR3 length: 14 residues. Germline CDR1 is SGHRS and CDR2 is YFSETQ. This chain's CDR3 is CASRWGQQYNEQFF. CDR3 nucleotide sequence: TGCGCCAGCCGTTGGGGACAGCAATACAATGAGCAGTTCTTC. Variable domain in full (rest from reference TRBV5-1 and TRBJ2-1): KAGVTQTPRYLIKTRGQQVTLSCSPISGHRSVSWYQQTPGQGLQFLFEYFSETQRNKGNFPGRFSGRQFSNSRSEMNVSTLELGDSALYLCASRWGQQYNEQFFGPGTRLTVL.

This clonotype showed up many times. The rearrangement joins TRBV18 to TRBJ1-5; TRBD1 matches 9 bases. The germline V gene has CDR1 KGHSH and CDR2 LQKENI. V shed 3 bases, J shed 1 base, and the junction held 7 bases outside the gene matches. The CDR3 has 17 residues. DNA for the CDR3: TGTGCCAGCTCACCCTTCCCTGGGACAGGGAGCAATCAGCCCCAGCATTTT. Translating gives CASSPFPGTGSNQPQHF.

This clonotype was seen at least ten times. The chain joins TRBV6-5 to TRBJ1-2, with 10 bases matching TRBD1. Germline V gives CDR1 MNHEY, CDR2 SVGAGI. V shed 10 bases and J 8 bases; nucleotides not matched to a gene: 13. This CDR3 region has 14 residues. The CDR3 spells CATYPPGTGVGYTF. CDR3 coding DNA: TGTGCCACTTATCCTCCCGGGACAGGGGTCGGCTACACCTTC.

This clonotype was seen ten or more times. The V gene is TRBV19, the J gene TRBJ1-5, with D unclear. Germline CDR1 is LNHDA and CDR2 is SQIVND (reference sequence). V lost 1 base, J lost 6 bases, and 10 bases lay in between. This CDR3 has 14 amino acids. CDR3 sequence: CASSIAAVPQPQHF. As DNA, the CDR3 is TGTGCCAGTAGTATAGCGGCAGTACCTCAGCCCCAGCATTTT.